A single sample gave rise to the 7 T cell receptor beta chains below, sequenced in a study of cytomegalovirus exposure and HLA in healthy donors. PCR employed 60 Vbeta and 13 Jbeta primers. Libraries were prepared by immunoSEQ multiplex PCR; TCRdb keeps only in-frame clonotypes and omits some of them. The repertoire holds some 120,000 clones, with around three quarters as singletons. Material for sequencing was PBMCs. The receptors were gathered from a man younger than 40 in good health and CMV-seronegative.

The CDR3 here is CAWSVRSRETQYF. In nucleotides, the CDR3 is TGTGCCTGGAGTGTACGTTCGAGAGAGACCCAGTACTTC. This chain uses TRBV30 with TRBJ2-5; D gene uncertain. CDR1 and CDR2 from the germline V gene are GTSNPN and SVGIG (reference sequence). The CDR3 loop spans 13 amino acids. Trimming removed 0 bases at V and 4 bases at J, with 9 bases between.

The chain has TRBV9 and TRBJ2-2, with TRBD2 identical over 10 bases. The length of the CDR3 is 17 residues. The ends lost 4 bases at V and 1 base at J; junction bases unmatched: 7. CDR1 SGDLS and CDR2 YYNGEE come from the germline V gene. CDR3 region: CASSPRSGGGNTGELFF. CDR3 sequence (DNA): TGTGCCAGCAGCCCAAGGAGCGGGGGGGGGAACACCGGGGAGCTGTTTTTT. Full variable domain (rest looked up from reference TRBV9 and TRBJ2-2): DSGVTQTPKHLITATGQRVTLRCSPRSGDLSVYWYQQSLDQGLQFLIQYYNGEERAKGNILERFSAQQFPDLHSELNLSSLELGDSALYFCASSPRSGGGNTGELFFGEGSRLTVL.

Worth noting for this clone: Other nucleotide sequences in the sample specify the same CDR3. V is TRBV28 and J is TRBJ1-5; no clear D gene. Germline CDR1 reads MDHEN; CDR2 reads SYDVKM. Trimming removed 1 base from V and 2 bases from J, with 6 bases in between. This CDR3 has 14 residues. The CDR3 region has the DNA TGTGCCAGCAGTTTATTAGGAGGCAATCAGCCCCAGCATTTT. It codes for CASSLLGGNQPQHF.

The genes are TRBV5-5 and TRBJ2-7, with unresolved D. Per germline, CDR1 SGHKS and CDR2 YYEKEE (reference sequence). The CDR3 is 15 amino acids. V lost 2 bases, J lost 7 bases, and 19 bases lay in between. The CDR3 coding sequence is TGTGCCAGCAGCTTTTTGCTTGGAGTCCTCTCGGAGCAGTACTTC. The encoded protein is CASSFLLGVLSEQYF.

The chain employs TRBV5-6 and TRBJ1-1; D is uncertain. The V gene lost 0 bases and the J gene lost 11 bases, with 8 bases spanning the gap. The CDR3 runs to 11 residues. Germline V CDR1 and CDR2: SGHDT, YYEEEE. CDR3 bases: TGTGCCAGCAGCTTGGGACCGGGGGCTTTCTTT. Translation: CASSLGPGAFF.

V and J are TRBV2 and TRBJ2-2; possibly TRBD2 for D (6 bases). Trimming shortened V by 8 bases and J by 6 bases, and 13 bases separated the two germline ends. Germline assignment: CDR1 SNHLY and CDR2 FYNNEI. The CDR3 covers 13 residues. For the CDR3, the DNA is TGTGCCAGCGCCACACTAGCATCCGGGGAGCTGTTTTTT. Amino acids: CASATLASGELFF.

The V gene is TRBV28, the J gene TRBJ1-2; 9 bases are a match to TRBD1. Germline V gene lookup returns CDR1 MDHEN and CDR2 SYDVKM. The CDR3 length is 14 residues. The CDR3 DNA reads as TGTTCCGCGGGGTGGGGACAGGGTAACTATGGCTACACCTTC. This translates into CSAGWGQGNYGYTF.